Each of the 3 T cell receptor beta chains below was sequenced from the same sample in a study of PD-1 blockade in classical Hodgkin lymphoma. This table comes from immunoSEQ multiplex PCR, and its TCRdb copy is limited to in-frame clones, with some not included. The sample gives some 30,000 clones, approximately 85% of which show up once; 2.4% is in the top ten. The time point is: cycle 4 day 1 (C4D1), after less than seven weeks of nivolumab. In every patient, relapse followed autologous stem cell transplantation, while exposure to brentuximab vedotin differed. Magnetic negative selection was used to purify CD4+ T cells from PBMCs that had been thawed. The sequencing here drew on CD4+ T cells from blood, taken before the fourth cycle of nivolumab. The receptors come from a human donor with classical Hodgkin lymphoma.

The CDR3 reads CASSKGGSGAYNEQFF. CDR3 DNA sequence: TGTGCCAGCAGCAAGGGGGGAAGCGGGGCCTACAATGAGCAGTTCTTC. This sequence joins TRBV4-2 and TRBJ2-1; tentative D call: TRBD2 (7 bases). CDR3 size: 16 residues. Germline V lookup: CDR1 LGHNA, CDR2 YNFKEQ. Trimming left V 5 bases short and J 2 bases short, with 16 bases between.

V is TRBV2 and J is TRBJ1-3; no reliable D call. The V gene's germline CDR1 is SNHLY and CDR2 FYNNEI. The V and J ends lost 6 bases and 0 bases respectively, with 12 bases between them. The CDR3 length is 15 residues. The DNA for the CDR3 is TGTGCCAGCAGGCTTTCAGCTGTCTCTGGAAACACCATATATTTT. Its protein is CASRLSAVSGNTIYF. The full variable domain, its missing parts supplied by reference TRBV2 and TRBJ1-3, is EPEVTQTPSHQVTQMGQEVILRCVPISNHLYFYWYRQILGQKVEFLVSFYNNEISEKSEIFDDQFSVERPDGSNFTLKIRSTKLEDSAMYFCASRLSAVSGNTIYFGEGSWLTVV.

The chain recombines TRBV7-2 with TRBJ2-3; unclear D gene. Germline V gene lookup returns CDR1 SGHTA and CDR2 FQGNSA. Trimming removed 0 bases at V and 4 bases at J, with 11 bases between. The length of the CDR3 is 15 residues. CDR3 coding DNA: TGTGCCAGCAGCTTAGCGTGGTTCCCGTCAGATACGCAGTATTTT. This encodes CASSLAWFPSDTQYF. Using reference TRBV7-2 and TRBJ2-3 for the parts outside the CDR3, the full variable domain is GAGVSQSPSNKVTEKGKDVELRCDPISGHTALYWYRQSLGQGLEFLIYFQGNSAPDKSGLPSDRFSAERTGGSVSTLTIQRTQQEDSAVYLCASSLAWFPSDTQYFGPGTRLTVL.